Listed below are T cell receptor beta chains from one sample, sequenced in a study of naive and memory T cell subsets. TCRdb re-called the UMI-ligation and nested PCR reads through MiXCR, storing one row per CDR3 protein. The profile shows about 18,000 distinct CDR3 sequences, nearly 9.5% of them singletons. Material: skin, obtained from a tuberculin skin test site. These receptors were taken from an adult in good health. Both conserved end residues are part of each CDR3. D genes are given only for firm matches. The size of a clone is reported for some rows only, either as once, few or many, or as a class for expanded clones.

j_call cdr3_length clone_size d_call v_call cdr3_aa cdr3_nt
TRBJ2-3 15 many TRBD2 TRBV3-1 CASSPRTSSEDTQYF TGTGCCAGCAGCCCCCGGACTAGCTCCGAAGATACGCAGTATTTT
TRBJ1-2 15 few NA TRBV11-2 CASSLDSKGTYGYTF TGTGCCAGCAGCTTAGATTCTAAGGGAACCTATGGCTACACCTTC
TRBJ1-2 13 few NA TRBV6-5 CASSYFQNRGYTF TGTGCCAGCAGTTACTTCCAGAATCGTGGCTACACCTTC
TRBJ2-1 14 many NA TRBV20-1 CSQRGLAGHNEQFF TGCAGTCAGAGGGGGCTAGCGGGTCACAATGAGCAGTTCTTC
TRBJ2-1 13 NA NA TRBV20-1 CSVWERSYNEQFF TGCAGTGTTTGGGAACGGAGCTACAATGAGCAGTTCTTC
TRBJ2-7 13 few TRBD2 TRBV20-1 CSARGLADYEQYF TGCAGTGCTAGGGGACTAGCAGACTACGAGCAGTACTTC
TRBJ2-1 18 medium-sized TRBD2 TRBV11-2 CASSPTRAAGRSYNEQFF TGTGCCAGCAGCCCAACGAGAGCAGCGGGGAGGTCCTACAATGAGCAGTTCTTC
TRBJ1-1 13 NA NA TRBV12-3/TRBV12-4 CASRKLLNTEAFF TGTGCCAGCAGGAAGCTTTTGAACACTGAAGCTTTCTTT
TRBJ1-1 13 medium-sized NA TRBV6-2/TRBV6-3 CASSYSTGGEAFF TGTGCCAGCAGTTACTCGACAGGAGGTGAAGCTTTCTTT
TRBJ2-3 14 few NA TRBV9 CASTTSLRADTQYF TGTGCCAGCACCACTTCCCTTCGGGCAGATACGCAGTATTTT
TRBJ2-7 15 many NA TRBV7-9 CASSLARGSSYEQYF TGTGCCAGCAGCTTAGCTCGGGGCAGCTCCTACGAGCAGTACTTC
TRBJ1-2 13 few TRBD1 TRBV6-5 CASSPSGTGGYTF TGTGCCAGCAGTCCTTCAGGGACAGGTGGCTACACCTTC
TRBJ2-2 16 many TRBD2 TRBV11-2 CASSLQREVGTGELFF TGTGCCAGCAGCTTGCAGCGGGAGGTCGGCACCGGGGAGCTGTTTTTT
TRBJ2-6 15 NA NA TRBV2 CASSGRGSGANVLTF TGTGCCAGCAGTGGCCGGGGCTCTGGGGCCAACGTCCTGACTTTC
TRBJ2-5 14 many NA TRBV9 CASSPPTDQETQYF TGTGCCAGCAGCCCACCGACAGACCAAGAGACCCAGTACTTC
TRBJ2-6 17 NA NA TRBV6-5 CASSPDRMAWGANVLTF TGTGCCAGCAGCCCAGACAGGATGGCTTGGGGGGCCAACGTCCTGACTTTC
TRBJ2-3 17 medium-sized TRBD2 TRBV9 CASSSGELADSTDTQYF TGTGCCAGCAGCTCCGGGGAACTAGCGGATAGCACAGATACGCAGTATTTT
TRBJ2-1 14 medium-sized NA TRBV29-1 CSVAQGGNVNEQFF TGCAGCGTCGCTCAGGGGGGGAATGTGAATGAGCAGTTCTTC
TRBJ2-2 16 few TRBD1 TRBV28 CASSRTGAPNTGELFF TGTGCCAGCAGCCGGACAGGGGCCCCGAACACCGGGGAGCTGTTTTTT
TRBJ2-2 16 few TRBD2 TRBV28 CASSLLGSGIPGELFF TGTGCCAGCAGTTTATTAGGTAGCGGGATCCCCGGGGAGCTGTTTTTT
TRBJ2-5 17 few TRBD2 TRBV12-3/TRBV12-4 CASSFGTSGSGRETQYF TGTGCCAGCAGTTTCGGGACTAGCGGGAGCGGGAGAGAGACCCAGTACTTC
TRBJ1-2 11 NA NA TRBV11-1 CASSPGGGYTF TGTGCCAGCAGCCCCGGGGGAGGCTACACCTTC
TRBJ2-1 14 many TRBD2 TRBV28 CASSEAGVWGEQFF TGTGCCAGCAGTGAAGCGGGAGTGTGGGGTGAGCAGTTCTTC
TRBJ2-2 15 medium-sized TRBD1 TRBV25-1 CASSVDRGLSGELFF TGTGCCAGCAGTGTCGACAGGGGGTTATCCGGGGAGCTGTTTTTT
TRBJ1-5 15 NA NA TRBV20-1 CSARAGFSPDQPQHF TGCAGTGCTAGGGCGGGGTTCAGCCCGGATCAGCCCCAGCATTTT
TRBJ2-1 19 many TRBD2 TRBV6-6 CASSTTPWREGVWYNEQFF TGTGCCAGCAGCACTACCCCCTGGCGGGAGGGGGTTTGGTACAATGAGCAGTTCTTC
TRBJ2-2 14 medium-sized TRBD2 TRBV29-1 CSALLAGGIGELFF TGCAGCGCTTTACTAGCGGGAGGTATCGGGGAGCTGTTTTTT
TRBJ2-1 16 many NA TRBV7-2 CASSAGGQRSYNEQFF TGTGCCAGCAGCGCGGGGGGACAGCGCTCCTACAATGAGCAGTTCTTC
TRBJ2-1 13 many NA TRBV11-2 CASSFFGDNEQFF TGTGCCAGCAGCTTTTTTGGAGACAATGAGCAGTTCTTC
TRBJ2-1 16 NA TRBD2 TRBV5-1 CASSLGGGGKNNEQFF TGCGCCAGCAGCTTGGGCGGCGGGGGGAAAAACAATGAGCAGTTCTTC
TRBJ2-2 14 many TRBD1 TRBV7-9 CASSRLTGTGELFF TGTGCCAGCAGCCGACTGACAGGGACCGGGGAGCTGTTTTTT
TRBJ2-5 14 many NA TRBV29-1 CSVAQRRAGETQYF TGCAGCGTTGCCCAAAGGAGGGCGGGGGAGACCCAGTACTTC
TRBJ2-1 17 many NA TRBV20-1 CSAGYLNRRVSYNEQFF TGCAGTGCTGGATACCTTAATCGCAGGGTATCCTACAATGAGCAGTTCTTC
TRBJ2-3 12 many NA TRBV10-3 CATLGGTDTQYF TGTGCCACCCTTGGGGGCACAGATACGCAGTATTTT
TRBJ2-1 16 many TRBD2 TRBV2 CASSPSGRPSINEQFF TGTGCCAGCAGTCCTAGCGGGAGGCCGTCTATCAATGAGCAGTTCTTC
TRBJ2-3 16 many NA TRBV21-1 CASSKVVWQGTDTQYF TGTGCCAGCAGCAAGGTGGTATGGCAGGGTACAGATACGCAGTATTTT
TRBJ1-4 14 many NA TRBV20-1 CSAQMGYGIGKLFF TGCAGTGCCCAAATGGGGTACGGGATAGGGAAACTGTTTTTT
TRBJ2-7 17 many TRBD2 TRBV6-5 CASSYWGLSGGSYEQYF TGTGCCAGCAGTTACTGGGGCTTGAGCGGGGGTTCCTACGAGCAGTACTTC
TRBJ2-7 14 few TRBD1 TRBV5-6 CASSLETGAYEQYF TGTGCCAGCAGCTTGGAGACAGGGGCCTACGAGCAGTACTTC
TRBJ2-1 15 many TRBD2 TRBV7-2 CASSSLTSGNNEQFF TGTGCCAGCAGCTCCCTGACTAGCGGAAACAATGAGCAGTTCTTC
TRBJ1-6 14 many NA TRBV20-1 CSASFTEAYSPLHF TGCAGTGCGTCATTTACAGAGGCATACTCACCCCTCCACTTT
TRBJ1-2 12 NA NA TRBV7-2 CASTERTFPLNF TGTGCCAGCACCGAACGCACCTTCCCCCTTAACTTC
TRBJ2-3 15 many TRBD1 TRBV20-1 CSARDRGRGTDTQYF TGCAGTGCTAGGGACAGGGGGCGCGGCACAGATACGCAGTATTTT
TRBJ2-6 17 few NA TRBV9 CASSVEVSFAGANVLTF TGTGCCAGCAGCGTAGAGGTCTCTTTTGCTGGGGCCAACGTCCTGACTTTC
TRBJ2-3 14 medium-sized NA TRBV7-2 CASSLGGVTDTQYF TGTGCCAGCAGCTTAGGCGGGGTCACAGATACGCAGTATTTT
TRBJ2-7 15 few NA TRBV5-5 CASSPLVNGAYEQYF TGTGCCAGCAGTCCCCTGGTAAACGGAGCCTACGAGCAGTACTTC
TRBJ1-1 15 NA TRBD1 TRBV19 CASSTRQGLGTEAFF TGTGCCAGTAGTACAAGACAGGGTTTGGGCACTGAAGCTTTCTTT
TRBJ2-1 15 many NA TRBV2 CASSESSAYYNEQFF TGTGCCAGCAGTGAATCTAGCGCCTACTACAATGAGCAGTTCTTC
TRBJ1-3 16 NA TRBD1 TRBV6-5 CASSYSQGATGNTIYF TGTGCCAGCAGTTACTCACAGGGGGCAACTGGAAACACCATATATTTT
TRBJ2-4 13 NA NA TRBV20-1 CSASLPGLDIQYF TGCAGTGCTAGTCTCCCAGGACTGGACATTCAGTACTTC
TRBJ2-1 13 NA TRBD1 TRBV3-1 CASMQTGNNEQFF TGTGCCAGCATGCAGACAGGGAACAATGAGCAGTTCTTC
TRBJ1-5 15 NA NA TRBV7-2 CASSSDGLTGRPQHF TGTGCCAGCAGCTCGGACGGACTCACTGGGCGGCCCCAGCATTTT
TRBJ2-5 14 medium-sized NA TRBV5-1 CASSLVAAQETQYF TGCGCCAGCAGCTTGGTGGCAGCCCAAGAGACCCAGTACTTC
TRBJ2-1 19 many TRBD2 TRBV28 CASSFRLPRGAGGWFEQFF TGTGCCAGCAGTTTCAGGCTTCCCCGCGGGGCGGGAGGGTGGTTTGAGCAGTTCTTC
TRBJ2-1 16 many NA TRBV4-2 CASSQDFARIYNEQFF TGTGCCAGCAGCCAAGACTTCGCGCGGATCTACAATGAGCAGTTCTTC
TRBJ2-7 14 few TRBD2 TRBV12-3/TRBV12-4 CASSPIAGTREQYF TGTGCCAGCAGCCCCATAGCGGGAACAAGAGAGCAGTACTTC